The present T cell receptor (beta chain) was sequenced within a study of cytomegalovirus exposure and HLA in healthy donors. The junction had 3 bases not matched to a gene; V was cut back by 4 bases and J by 5 bases. Germline V CDR1 and CDR2: LNHDA, SQIVND (reference sequence). CDR3 length: 14 amino acids. Primers: 60 Vbeta forward and 13 Jbeta reverse. The method was immunoSEQ multiplex PCR; TCRdb's version includes in-frame clones alone and lacks a portion of them. The sample carries around 150,000 clones, under 75% recorded once. The sample taken for sequencing was PBMCs. The J gene is TRBJ1-1, the V gene TRBV19; 11 bases are shared with TRBD1. The clonotype was recovered from a woman between 35 and 50 years old in good health and CMV-seronegative. CDR3 sequence reads: CASSTGTGGTEAFF. The CDR3 DNA follows: TGTGCCAGTAGTACCGGGACAGGGGGAACTGAAGCTTTCTTT. The entire variable domain, with the rest obtained from reference TRBV19 and TRBJ1-1, is as follows: DGGITQSPKYLFRKEGQNVTLSCEQNLNHDAMYWYRQDPGQGLRLIYYSQIVNDFQKGDIAEGYSVSREKKESFPLTVTSAQKNPTAFYLCASSTGTGGTEAFFGQGTRLTVV.